Below are 24 T cell receptor beta chains sequenced from a single sample in a study of blood T cell repertoires in COVID-19. Data came from immunoSEQ multiplex PCR; TCRdb stores just in-frame clones and leaves some out. The sample has 150,000 to 200,000 clones, 88% seen once. The sample consisted of peripheral blood. The origin of the receptors is a man in his fifties or sixties with acute or convalescent COVID-19.

V is TRBV19 and J is TRBJ2-3; TRBD1 agrees at 8 bases. The CDR3 totals 15 residues. Germline V gene data show CDR1 as LNHDA and CDR2 as SQIVND (reference sequence). V lost 5 bases to trimming and J lost 3 bases; unmatched junction nucleotides: 7. The CDR3 DNA reads TGTGCCAGTAGTCTCGGACAGGGTTGGACAGATACGCAGTATTTT. Translating gives CASSLGQGWTDTQYF.

The gene calls are TRBV7-2 and TRBJ1-5; 7 bases line up with TRBD1. Germline trimming cut 5 bases from V and 6 bases from J; bases unmatched to any gene: 13. In germline, CDR1 is SGHTA, CDR2 FQGNSA. This CDR3 spans 16 amino acids. The CDR3 nucleotides read TGTGCCAGCAGCCCTTATCGGGACAGCCGTTTTCAGCCCCAGCATTTT. It is translated as CASSPYRDSRFQPQHF.

The rearrangement joins TRBV6-5 to TRBJ1-3; D remains ambiguous. CDR1 is MNHEY, CDR2 SVGAGI, per germline. V lost 5 bases and J 3 bases, leaving 8 bases between the germline ends. The CDR3 length is 13 residues. The CDR3, as DNA: TGTGCCAGCAGTCAGGAATTTGGAAACACCATATATTTT. It yields the protein CASSQEFGNTIYF.

This chain connects TRBV18 to TRBJ1-2; D may be TRBD1 (6 bases). The germline V gene encodes CDR1 KGHSH and CDR2 LQKENI. The CDR3 totals 14 residues. Trimming pared 2 bases from V and 4 bases from J, leaving 11 bases between. CDR3: CASSPGGQIYGYTF. The DNA of the CDR3 is TGTGCCAGCTCACCAGGAGGACAGATCTATGGCTACACCTTC.

V is TRBV7-6 and J is TRBJ2-2, with 8 bases fitting TRBD2. The V gene end was trimmed by 1 base and the J gene end by 3 bases; junction bases not matched to a gene: 10. Per germline, CDR1 SGHVS and CDR2 FNYEAQ. CDR3 length equals 18 residues. CDR3: CASSLEGLAGGHTGELFF. CDR3 DNA: TGTGCCAGCAGCTTAGAAGGACTTGCGGGGGGACACACCGGGGAGCTGTTTTTT. The full variable domain, in which reference TRBV7-6 and TRBJ2-2 provide the parts outside the CDR3, is GAGVSQSPRYKVTKRGQDVALRCDPISGHVSLYWYRQALGQGPEFLTYFNYEAQQDKSGLPNDRFSAERPEGSISTLTIQRTEQRDSAMYRCASSLEGLAGGHTGELFFGEGSRLTVL.

The CDR3 DNA reads TGTGCCAGTAGTACCTTACAGGGTGGCTACACCTTC. Amino acid sequence: CASSTLQGGYTF. The chain is built from TRBV19 and TRBJ1-2; D is perhaps TRBD1 (6 bases). Between the trimmed V and J ends, which lost 4 bases and 7 bases, there was a span of 10 bases. The CDR3 has 12 amino acids. Germline CDR1 reads LNHDA; CDR2 reads SQIVND (reference sequence).

The rearrangement joins TRBV24-1 to TRBJ2-5; 7 bases line up with TRBD2. CDR1 and CDR2 (germline): KGHDR, SFDVKD. The junction had 26 bases not matched to a gene; V was cut back by 3 bases and J by 8 bases. CDR3 length: 20 amino acids. CDR3 sequence: CATSDPGGSLSGLVGGTQYF. The DNA of the CDR3 is TGTGCCACCAGTGATCCCGGCGGGAGTCTATCAGGATTGGTGGGCGGCACCCAGTACTTC.

This sequence joins TRBV6-5 and TRBJ1-2; D gene uncertain. The CDR3 is 11 residues long. The germline CDR1 and CDR2 sequences are MNHEY and SVGAGI. Trimming stripped 4 bases from V and 8 bases from J, with 8 bases between. The CDR3 sequence is CASSSRRGYTF. Here the CDR3 DNA reads TGTGCCAGCAGTTCCCGGCGGGGCTACACCTTC.

The chain joins TRBV5-6 to TRBJ1-1, with 10 positions matching TRBD1. The CDR3 covers 15 residues. Unmatched junction bases numbered 5, after V lost 3 bases and J lost 3 bases. Germline V gene lookup returns CDR1 SGHDT and CDR2 YYEEEE. The CDR3 DNA reads TGTGCCAGCAGCTACAGACAGGGGGCGGACACTGAAGCTTTCTTT. Its protein product is CASSYRQGADTEAFF.

This chain joins TRBV30 and TRBJ1-5; 9 bases are a match to TRBD1. This CDR3 has 14 residues. Germline CDR1 reads GTSNPN; CDR2 reads SVGIG (reference sequence). J lost 4 bases, V lost 2 bases, and 3 bases had no gene match. CDR3 loop: CAWSRDRVNQPQHF. CDR3 bases: TGTGCCTGGAGTCGGGACAGGGTAAATCAGCCCCAGCATTTT.

The chain is built from TRBV30 and TRBJ2-7; 10 positions agree with TRBD2. CDR1 is GTSNPN and CDR2 is SVGIG in the germline V gene (reference sequence). V shed 0 bases, J shed 0 bases, and the junction held 5 bases outside the gene matches. This CDR3 region has 16 residues. This chain's CDR3 is CAWSVPAGGSSYEQYF. The CDR3 DNA is TGTGCCTGGAGTGTGCCAGCGGGAGGGAGCTCCTACGAGCAGTACTTC.

The chain is built from TRBV6-1 and TRBJ2-7, with 8 positions matching TRBD1. CDR1 and CDR2 from the germline V gene are MNHNS and SASEGT. Germline trimming cut 6 bases from V and 3 bases from J; bases unmatched to any gene: 10. This CDR3 is built from 15 residues. The CDR3 region is CASSRTGTGNYEQYV. The CDR3 DNA is TGTGCCAGCAGCAGGACAGGGACCGGAAACTACGAGCAGTACGTC.

The V call is TRBV5-6, the J call TRBJ1-2; D call uncertain. There are 14 residues in the CDR3. Germline V gene data show CDR1 as SGHDT and CDR2 as YYEEEE. The V and J ends lost 4 bases and 4 bases respectively, with 14 bases between them. The CDR3 coding sequence is TGTGCCAGCAGCACGGCGGGCCTTGGCTATGGCTACACCTTC. Protein product: CASSTAGLGYGYTF.

The chain uses TRBV7-3 and TRBJ2-1; 8 bases are a match to TRBD1. This CDR3 contains 15 residues. J was trimmed by 2 bases and V by 3 bases; bases with no gene match: 3. The V gene's germline CDR1 is SGHTA and CDR2 FQGTGA. DNA of the CDR3: TGTGCCAGCAGCTTCACAGGGGGTCCCTACAATGAGCAGTTCTTC. Encoded protein: CASSFTGGPYNEQFF.

J is TRBJ2-7 and V is TRBV5-6, with D possibly being TRBD1 (5 bases). In germline, CDR1 is SGHDT, CDR2 YYEEEE. This CDR3 comprises 11 residues. Trimming removed 1 base from V and 6 bases from J, with 5 bases in between. CDR3 sequence reads: CASSLRGEQYV. CDR3 DNA sequence: TGTGCCAGCAGCTTGAGGGGCGAGCAGTACGTC.

The V and J genes are TRBV15 and TRBJ1-1, with D hard to call. V was clipped by 7 bases and J by 3 bases, with 21 bases between them. The CDR3 runs 16 residues. Per germline, CDR1 LNHNV and CDR2 YYDKDF (reference sequence). CDR3 in DNA: TGTGCCACCAATTTCGGGAGGGCCGAGAAAGACACTGAAGCTTTCTTT. It encodes CATNFGRAEKDTEAFF.

This clone was observed a few times. The rearrangement links TRBV3-1 (or the pseudogene TRBV3-2) to TRBJ1-1; D not certain. Germline V lookup: CDR1 LGHDT, CDR2 YNNKEL (reference sequence). Trimming took off 1 base at V and 5 bases at J, with 2 bases between the two ends. CDR3 length: 11 residues. The CDR3 reads CASSQATEAFF. In nucleotides, the CDR3 is TGTGCCAGCAGCCAAGCGACTGAAGCTTTCTTT.

The chain couples TRBV19 to TRBJ1-2; a weak D match, TRBD1 (6 bases). Germline lookup yields CDR1 LNHDA and CDR2 SQIVND (reference sequence). V dropped 5 bases and J dropped 2 bases, with 9 bases sitting between them. CDR3 length: 13 residues. The CDR3 loop is CASSFRGNYGYTF. As DNA, the CDR3 is TGTGCCAGTAGTTTCAGGGGAAACTATGGCTACACCTTC.

This clone was counted only a few times. The chain joins TRBV15 to TRBJ1-2; 12 positions agree with TRBD1. The V segment lost 0 bases and the J segment 7 bases; nucleotides outside the gene matches: 9. This CDR3 is built from 17 residues. Germline CDR1 is LNHNV and CDR2 is YYDKDF (reference sequence). The DNA of the CDR3 is TGTGCCACCAGCAGAGACTCCCCGGGACAGGGGGCTAGTGGCTACACCTTC. The encoded protein is CATSRDSPGQGASGYTF.

This chain connects TRBV28 to TRBJ2-7, with 8 bases identical to TRBD1. From germline, CDR1 is MDHEN and CDR2 SYDVKM. This CDR3 is 14 amino acids long. J lost 4 bases, V lost 6 bases, and 8 bases had no gene match. CDR3 loop: CASRISGTGYEQYF. CDR3 DNA sequence: TGTGCCAGCAGGATTTCCGGGACAGGTTACGAGCAGTACTTC.

The rearrangement joins TRBV6-1 to TRBJ1-5, with TRBD1 matching 8 bases. Losses at the gene ends were 1 base for V and 2 bases for J; bases not matched to a gene: 4. Per germline, CDR1 MNHNS and CDR2 SASEGT. The CDR3 covers 16 residues. The DNA for the CDR3 is TGTGCCAGCAGTGAAGGGTTGGACAGGGGCAATCAGCCCCAGCATTTT. Translated: CASSEGLDRGNQPQHF.

The table lists this clone with a few counts. The rearrangement uses TRBV27 and TRBJ1-3, with D perhaps matching TRBD1 (5 bases). V dropped 3 bases and J dropped 0 bases, with 9 bases sitting between them. This CDR3 has 15 residues. The germline V gene has CDR1 MNHEY and CDR2 SMNVEV (reference sequence). As DNA, the CDR3 is TGTGCCAGCAGTTTGACAGTGAGCTCTGGAAACACCATATATTTT. It translates to CASSLTVSSGNTIYF.

J is TRBJ1-4 and V is TRBV15; possibly TRBD1 for D (5 bases). This CDR3 is 15 amino acids long. Trimming removed 3 bases from V and 8 bases from J, with 16 bases in between. Per the germline V gene, CDR1 is LNHNV and CDR2 is YYDKDF (reference sequence). CDR3 nucleotide sequence: TGTGCCACCAGCAGTCCGTGGAGGGGAGGCGAAAAACTGTTTTTT. Protein: CATSSPWRGGEKLFF.

J is TRBJ1-1 and V is TRBV30; D possibly corresponds to TRBD1 (5 bases). There are 11 residues in the CDR3. The ends were cut back, 4 bases at V and 6 bases at J, with 9 bases in the middle. Germline lookup yields CDR1 GTSNPN and CDR2 SVGIG (reference sequence). This chain's CDR3 is CAWKGDAEAFF. The CDR3 DNA reads as TGTGCCTGGAAAGGGGATGCTGAAGCTTTCTTT. The variable domain in full, completed from reference TRBV30 and TRBJ1-1, reads SQTIHQWPATLVQPVGSPLSLECTVEGTSNPNLYWYRQAAGRGLQLLFYSVGIGQISSEVPQNLSASRPQDRQFILSSKKLLLSDSGFYLCAWKGDAEAFFGQGTRLTVV.